A selection of T cell receptor beta chains follows, all from one sample in a study of OX40 agonist ivuxolimab in advanced cancers. Method: immunoSEQ multiplex PCR; TCRdb's copy keeps in-frame clones and lacks some. The table lists over 50,000 clones, approximately 81% of them singletons. The specimen was CD4+ or CD8+ T cells sorted from blood, collected in a trial of the OX40 agonist ivuxolimab. Source of these receptors: an adult with an advanced solid tumor such as melanoma, head and neck, liver or kidney cancer. Each CDR3 is given with its conserved first and last residue. A D gene is named only where the DNA matches it firmly. Size tells how often a clone was seen (once, few, many) or the class of an expanded clone, and some rows leave it out.

cdr3_nt cdr3_aa v_call d_call clone_size j_call
TGTGCCAGTAGTATTAGGAGGACAAGGAACACCGGGGAGCTGTTTTTT CASSIRRTRNTGELFF TRBV19 - - TRBJ2-2
TGTGCCTGGAGTGACACGGGACGGGTGGTTGACTATGGCTACACCTTC CAWSDTGRVVDYGYTF TRBV30 - - TRBJ1-2
TGTGCCAGCAGCCTAAGGGCTCGTGGGGCGTACAATGAGCAGTTCTTC CASSLRARGAYNEQFF TRBV7-8 - few TRBJ2-1
TGTGCCTGGACAGCGGTCAGCTCTGGAAACACCATATATTTT CAWTAVSSGNTIYF TRBV30 - - TRBJ1-3
TGTGCCAGCAGCTGGTGGGGACTTGGGGAGACCCAGTACTTC CASSWWGLGETQYF TRBV5-5 - - TRBJ2-5
TGTGCCAGCAGCGAACCTCAGGGTGGGTACACTGAAGCTTTCTTT CASSEPQGGYTEAFF TRBV28 - - TRBJ1-1
TGTGCCAGCAGCGCACAGGGGGGAAATGAAAAACTGTTTTTT CASSAQGGNEKLFF TRBV7-9 TRBD1 - TRBJ1-4
TGTGCCAGCATACAGCAAGAGACCCAGTACTTC CASIQQETQYF TRBV2 - - TRBJ2-5
TGCAGCGCCCGGGGTAGCGGGAGGAATTATTACGAGCAGTACTTC CSARGSGRNYYEQYF TRBV29-1 TRBD2 - TRBJ2-7
TGTGCCAGCTCACAACTAGCGGGGAGGGATGAGCAGTTCTTC CASSQLAGRDEQFF TRBV18 TRBD2 - TRBJ2-1
TGTGCCAGCAGCTTGATCGCCGGGAGGAACACCGGGGAGCTGTTTTTT CASSLIAGRNTGELFF TRBV11-2 - - TRBJ2-2
TGTGCCTGGGCTGACGGGCGGGTCCCATTCTATGGCTACACCTTC CAWADGRVPFYGYTF TRBV30 - - TRBJ1-2
TGCGCCAGCAGCTTGGATGGGGGAGGGTACACTGAAGCTTTCTTT CASSLDGGGYTEAFF TRBV5-1 - - TRBJ1-1
TGTGCCAGTAGTGTCGGAAAAGAGACCCAGTACTTC CASSVGKETQYF TRBV19 - - TRBJ2-5
TGCGCCAGCAGCCGCGGCGGGGGCACAGATACGCAGTATTTT CASSRGGGTDTQYF TRBV4-1 - - TRBJ2-3